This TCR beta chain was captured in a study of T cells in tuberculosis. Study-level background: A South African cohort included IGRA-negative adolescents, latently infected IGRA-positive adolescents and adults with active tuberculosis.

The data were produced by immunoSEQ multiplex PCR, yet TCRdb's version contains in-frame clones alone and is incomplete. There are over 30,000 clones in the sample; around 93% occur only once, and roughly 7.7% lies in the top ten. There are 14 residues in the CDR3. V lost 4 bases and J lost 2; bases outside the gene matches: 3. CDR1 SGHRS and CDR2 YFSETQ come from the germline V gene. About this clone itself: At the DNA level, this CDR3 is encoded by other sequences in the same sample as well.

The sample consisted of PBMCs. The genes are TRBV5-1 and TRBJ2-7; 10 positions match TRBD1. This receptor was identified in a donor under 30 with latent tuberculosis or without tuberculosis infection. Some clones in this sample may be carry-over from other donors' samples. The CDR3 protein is CASSPGTGAYEQYF. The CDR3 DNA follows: TGCGCCAGCAGCCCTGGGACAGGGGCCTACGAGCAGTACTTC.